The source of this TCR beta chain is a study of tumor-infiltrating lymphocytes in primary liver carcinoma. The V segment lost 6 bases and the J segment 3 bases; nucleotides outside the gene matches: 8. Germline V gene sequence: CDR1 LGHNA, CDR2 YNFKEQ. This CDR3 contains 15 residues. Unsorted whole blood supplied the blood RNA, and germline DNA was isolated too. TCR beta cDNA was reverse-transcribed from 500 ng of total RNA. The reaction used a constant-region primer and ProtoScript II reverse transcriptase. Construction of TCR beta libraries relied on three successive nested multiplex PCR rounds employing slightly modified ARM-PCR. Running nine to ten cycles apiece, the first two PCR rounds relied on TRBV1-TRBV30 forward primers together with a C-beta reverse primer. Each CDR3 protein gets one entry after TCRdb re-called the multiplex PCR reads with MiXCR. The sample contains about 200,000 distinct CDR3 sequences, about two thirds of which appear only once.

The gene calls are TRBV4-2 and TRBJ1-5; 7 bases are a match to TRBD1. This receptor was obtained from a woman between 55 and 75 years old with primary liver carcinoma and hepatitis B virus infection. The sample was peripheral blood. DNA of the CDR3: TGTGCCAGCAGACCCCGGGACAGCCACAATCAGCCCCAGCATTTT. Amino acids: CASRPRDSHNQPQHF.